One T cell receptor beta chain is described in this entry. V was cut by 1 base and J by 5 bases, with 13 bases left in between. This CDR3 is built from 15 residues. Germline V CDR1 and CDR2: LGHNA, YSLEER. These data belong to a study of identical twins. Each CDR3 protein is one row after TCRdb ran MiXCR on the 5' RACE reads. The sample includes roughly 770,000 distinct CDR3 sequences, about 18% of them seen just once. These data are also associated with another study on T cells expressing NK-cell markers. Per that study: Underlying the TCR beta repertoires were sorted CD3+CD56+NKG2C+, CD3+CD56+NKG2C- and CD3+CD56-NKG2C+ T cells.

The clonotype comes from a woman aged 18-29 years in good health. The V call is TRBV4-3, the J call TRBJ2-3, with D unclear. Sequencing was carried out using PBMCs. The CDR3 DNA is TGCGCCAGCAGCCAAGGGGTCCGAAAGGGAGATACGCAGTATTTT. As protein: CASSQGVRKGDTQYF.